This T cell receptor (beta chain) was recovered during a study of CD8 T cells in ankylosing spondylitis. General study results and limits: Relatively scarce in peripheral blood, disease-linked clones were CD8+. Clones linked to disease were reported to show significant enrichment in matched ankylosing spondylitis synovial fluid. Typical of ankylosing spondylitis blood, it appeared, was a TCR beta motif of several highly homologous variants. Some motif variants had been reported before (in reactive arthritis synovial fluid and blood).

Making use of molecular barcodes, quantitative 5'-RACE generated TCR beta libraries. TCRdb reprocessed the 5' RACE reads via MiXCR and lists one record per CDR3 protein. This sample has around 770,000 distinct CDR3 sequences, with roughly 20% found just once. About this clonotype itself: As yet, its antigen is unknown.

The receptor was derived from a male donor with ankylosing spondylitis. Sequences were obtained from blood, either unsorted or a sorted T cell fraction (not recorded which).

The CDR3 sequence: CSAPVATGERSYNEQFF. CDR3 bases: TGCAGTGCTCCCGTAGCCACTGGGGAACGGTCCTACAATGAGCAGTTCTTC. This chain links TRBV20-1 with TRBJ2-1; the D is unclear. Germline V gene sequence: CDR1 DFQATT, CDR2 SNEGSKA (reference sequence). CDR3 size: 17 residues. Between the trimmed V and J ends, which lost 5 bases and 1 base, there was a span of 21 bases.